The present T cell receptor (beta chain) was sequenced within a study of somatic mutations in cytotoxic T cells in rheumatoid arthritis. The wider study: Flow cytometric sorting isolated some V beta antibody-stained T-cell populations at nearly 100% purity, and among them were V beta1+ cells that underwent TCRB sequencing.

Study-level findings and limits: Age-matched healthy controls and rheumatoid arthritis patients had CD8+ T-cell clonality that did not differ significantly. No correction for multiple comparisons was applied to the slight TRBV07 underrepresentation in rheumatoid arthritis patients. Exceedance of 20% of CD8+ cells by the largest CD8+ clone occurred in about an eighth of the 65 patients.

Germline lookup yields CDR1 SGHNT and CDR2 YYREEE (reference sequence). This CDR3 comprises 14 residues. The J segment lost 7 bases and the V segment lost 3 bases, leaving 8 bases of the junction unmatched. Profiled with immunoSEQ multiplex PCR; TCRdb holds only in-frame clones, not every one. The table records over 15,000 clones, about 80% of them present only once. For this clone: Its specificity is unknown.

The TCR originated in a man aged 18 to 29 with rheumatoid arthritis. The chain recombines TRBV5-4 with TRBJ1-2; TRBD1 aligns across 8 bases. The specimen sequenced was CD8+ T cells sorted from blood. In DNA, the CDR3 is TGTGCCAGCAGCTCAGGGGGCCAACTCCTTGGCTACACCTTC. It is translated as CASSSGGQLLGYTF.